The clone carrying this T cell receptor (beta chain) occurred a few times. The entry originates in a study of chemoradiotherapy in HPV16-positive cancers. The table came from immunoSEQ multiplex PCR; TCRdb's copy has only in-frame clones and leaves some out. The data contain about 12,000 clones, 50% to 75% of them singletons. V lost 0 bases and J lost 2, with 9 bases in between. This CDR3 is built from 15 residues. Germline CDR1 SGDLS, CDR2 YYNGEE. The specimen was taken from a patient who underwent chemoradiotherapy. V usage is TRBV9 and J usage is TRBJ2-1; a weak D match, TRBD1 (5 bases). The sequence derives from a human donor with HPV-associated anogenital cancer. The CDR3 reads CASSVGSTAYNEQFF. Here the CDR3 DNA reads TGTGCCAGCAGCGTAGGGTCGACAGCCTACAATGAGCAGTTCTTC.